The rows below give T cell receptor beta chains drawn from one sample of a study of PD-L1 blockade in urothelial cancer. Generated by immunoSEQ multiplex PCR, the TCRdb table keeps only in-frame clones and is missing some. The sample consists of about 110,000 clones, around 82% of them appearing once. Source: PBMCs, taken around atezolizumab (anti-PD-L1) treatment. The source of these receptors is a man aged 45-60 years with urothelial cancer. Each CDR3 is given with its conserved first and last residue. The order of the fields is D gene, J gene, clone size, V gene, CDR3 protein, CDR3 DNA. The D gene is left open where the match is weak. Expanded clones are given a class, and other clones once, few, many or no size at all.

TRBD1 TRBJ2-7 NA TRBV2 CASSAAGGSTYEQYF TGTGCCAGCAGTGCTGCAGGGGGCTCTACCTACGAGCAGTACTTC
TRBD2 TRBJ2-1 once TRBV7-3 CASSLGLAGGNEQFF TGTGCCAGCAGCTTAGGACTAGCGGGAGGGAATGAGCAGTTCTTC
TRBD2 TRBJ2-1 NA TRBV7-6 CASTPGREGPYNEQFF TGTGCCAGCACCCCTGGGCGGGAGGGCCCCTACAATGAGCAGTTCTTC
NA TRBJ1-2 once TRBV2 CASSTNYGQFGYTF TGTGCCAGCAGTACAAACTATGGACAGTTTGGCTACACCTTC
TRBD2 TRBJ2-1 NA TRBV4-2 CASRLAGGPNEQFF TGTGCCAGCAGACTAGCGGGAGGGCCTAATGAGCAGTTCTTC
TRBD1 TRBJ2-7 NA TRBV6-5 CASKPGQGASEQYF TGTGCCAGCAAACCGGGACAGGGGGCCAGCGAGCAGTACTTC
TRBD1 TRBJ2-7 few TRBV7-9 CASSPSGTGSYEQYF TGTGCCAGCAGCCCAAGCGGGACAGGGTCTTACGAGCAGTACTTC
TRBD2 TRBJ2-7 once TRBV11-2 CASSQTSDSYEQYF TGTGCCAGCAGCCAGACTAGCGACTCCTACGAGCAGTACTTC
NA TRBJ2-2 NA TRBV9 CASSPLVSNTGELFF TGTGCCAGCAGCCCCCTCGTTTCGAACACCGGGGAGCTGTTTTTT
TRBD1 TRBJ2-2 NA TRBV6-4 CASSVGTANTGELFF TGTGCCAGCAGTGTCGGGACAGCCAACACCGGGGAGCTGTTTTTT
NA TRBJ2-6 once TRBV27 CASSLSGANVLTF TGTGCCAGCAGTCTGTCTGGGGCCAACGTCCTGACTTTC
NA TRBJ1-5 NA TRBV6-1 CASRPSGGSNQPQHF TGTGCCAGCAGACCAAGCGGGGGTAGCAATCAGCCCCAGCATTTT
TRBD2 TRBJ2-2 NA TRBV7-6 CASSSDLAGVATGELFF TGTGCCAGCAGCTCGGATTTAGCGGGAGTAGCCACCGGGGAGCTGTTTTTT
NA TRBJ2-1 NA TRBV2 CASSGASRYNEQFF TGTGCCAGCAGTGGGGCTAGCCGGTACAATGAGCAGTTCTTC
NA TRBJ2-5 few TRBV7-9 CAGSGSAGVRETQYF TGTGCCGGTAGTGGCTCGGCGGGTGTTAGAGAGACCCAGTACTTC
NA TRBJ2-3 once TRBV9 CASSVVQGGTDTQYF TGTGCCAGCAGCGTAGTACAGGGTGGGACCGATACGCAGTATTTT
NA TRBJ1-5 few TRBV19 CASSTNAGNQPQHF TGTGCCAGTAGTACTAACGCGGGAAATCAGCCCCAGCATTTT
TRBD2 TRBJ2-5 NA TRBV7-2 CASSPNYSGSETQYF TGTGCCAGCAGCCCCAATTATAGCGGGAGCGAGACCCAGTACTTC
NA TRBJ2-5 NA TRBV19 CASSMEGRATQETQYF TGTGCCAGTAGTATGGAGGGCAGAGCGACACAAGAGACCCAGTACTTC
NA TRBJ2-7 NA TRBV5-4 CASSLVPGLGEQYF TGTGCCAGCAGCTTGGTACCTGGGCTTGGTGAGCAGTACTTC
TRBD1 TRBJ2-7 NA TRBV28 CASSAAGTGSYEQYF TGTGCCAGCAGTGCAGCCGGGACAGGGTCCTACGAGCAGTACTTC
TRBD1 TRBJ1-4 NA TRBV30 CAWSTGQGVRTNEKLFF TGTGCCTGGAGTACGGGACAGGGGGTTCGTACTAATGAAAAACTGTTTTTT
TRBD2 TRBJ2-7 NA TRBV7-8 CASSRGPSGGSYEQYF TGTGCCAGCAGCCGTGGGCCTAGCGGGGGCTCCTACGAGCAGTACTTC
TRBD2 TRBJ2-1 NA TRBV27 CASSSGSGSSRSYNEQFF TGTGCCAGCAGTTCGGGTAGCGGGAGCTCCCGTAGCTACAATGAGCAGTTCTTC
TRBD1 TRBJ1-1 NA TRBV5-4 CASSGTGGRLNTEAFF TGTGCCAGCAGCGGAACAGGGGGCAGATTGAACACTGAAGCTTTCTTT
TRBD1 TRBJ2-3 NA TRBV4-1 CASSQDDRGRATTQYF TGCGCCAGCAGCCAAGATGACAGGGGGCGCGCGACTACGCAGTATTTT
TRBD2 TRBJ2-7 NA TRBV5-4 CASSIGTSGLYNYEQYF TGTGCCAGCAGCATCGGGACTAGCGGACTTTATAACTACGAGCAGTACTTC
TRBD2 TRBJ2-5 few TRBV2 CASSYLSGVYQETQYF TGTGCCAGCAGCTATCTTAGCGGGGTCTACCAAGAGACCCAGTACTTC
NA TRBJ1-2 few TRBV18 CASSPVGSYGYTF TGTGCCAGCTCACCAGTAGGGAGCTATGGCTACACCTTC
TRBD1 TRBJ1-6 NA TRBV27 CASSPGDREHSPLHF TGTGCCAGCAGCCCGGGGGACAGGGAACATTCACCCCTCCACTTT
NA TRBJ1-1 NA TRBV30 CAWSEQGYTEAFF TGTGCCTGGAGCGAACAGGGCTACACTGAAGCTTTCTTT
NA TRBJ1-6 NA TRBV27 CASSWGPPNSPLHF TGTGCCAGCAGTTGGGGCCCCCCTAATTCACCCCTCCACTTT
NA TRBJ2-1 NA TRBV7-2 CASSFQRAGGNEQFF TGTGCCAGCAGCTTCCAGCGGGCCGGCGGCAATGAGCAGTTCTTC
NA TRBJ1-4 NA TRBV5-1 CASSLAAAGVLNEKLFF TGCGCCAGCAGCTTGGCCGCGGCAGGGGTTCTAAATGAAAAACTGTTTTTT
TRBD1 TRBJ2-3 once TRBV28 CASSSGTVGTDTQYF TGTGCCAGCAGTTCAGGGACAGTTGGGACGGATACGCAGTATTTT